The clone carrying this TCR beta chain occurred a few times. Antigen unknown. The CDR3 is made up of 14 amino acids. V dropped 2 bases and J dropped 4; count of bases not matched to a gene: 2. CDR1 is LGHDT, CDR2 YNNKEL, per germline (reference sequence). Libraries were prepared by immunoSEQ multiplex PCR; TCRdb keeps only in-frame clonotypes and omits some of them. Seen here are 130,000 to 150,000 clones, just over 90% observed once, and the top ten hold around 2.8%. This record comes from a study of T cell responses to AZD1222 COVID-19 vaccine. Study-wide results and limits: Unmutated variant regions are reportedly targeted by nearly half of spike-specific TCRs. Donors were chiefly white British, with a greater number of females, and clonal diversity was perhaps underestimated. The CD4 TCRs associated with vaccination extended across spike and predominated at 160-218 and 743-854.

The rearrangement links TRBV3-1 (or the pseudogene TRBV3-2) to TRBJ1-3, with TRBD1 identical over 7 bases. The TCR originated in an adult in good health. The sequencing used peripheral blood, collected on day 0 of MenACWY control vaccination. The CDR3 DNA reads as TGTGCCAGCAGCCAACAGGGGGGGGGAAACACCATATATTTT. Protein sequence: CASSQQGGGNTIYF.